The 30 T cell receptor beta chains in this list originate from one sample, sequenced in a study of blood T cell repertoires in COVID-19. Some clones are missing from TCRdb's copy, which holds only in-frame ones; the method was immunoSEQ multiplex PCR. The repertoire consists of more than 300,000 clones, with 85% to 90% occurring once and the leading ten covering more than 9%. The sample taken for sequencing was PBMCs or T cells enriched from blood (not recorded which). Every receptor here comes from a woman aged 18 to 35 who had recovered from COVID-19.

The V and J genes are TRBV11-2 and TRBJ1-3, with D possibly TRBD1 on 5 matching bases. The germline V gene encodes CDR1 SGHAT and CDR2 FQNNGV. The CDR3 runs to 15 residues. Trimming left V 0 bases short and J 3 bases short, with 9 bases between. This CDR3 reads CASSLEGTVGNTIYF. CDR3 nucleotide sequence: TGTGCCAGCAGCTTAGAAGGGACTGTTGGAAACACCATATATTTT. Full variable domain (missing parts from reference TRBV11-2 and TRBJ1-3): EAGVAQSPRYKIIEKRQSVAFWCNPISGHATLYWYQQILGQGPKLLIQFQNNGVVDDSQLPKDRFSAERLKGVDSTLKIQPAKLEDSAVYLCASSLEGTVGNTIYFGEGSWLTVV.

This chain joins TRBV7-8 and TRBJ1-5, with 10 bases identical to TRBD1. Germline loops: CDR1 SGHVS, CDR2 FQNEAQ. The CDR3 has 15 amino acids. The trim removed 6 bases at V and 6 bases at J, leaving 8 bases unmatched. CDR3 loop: CASSRQGAISQPQHF. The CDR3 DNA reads TGTGCCAGCAGTAGACAGGGGGCGATCAGTCAGCCCCAGCATTTT.

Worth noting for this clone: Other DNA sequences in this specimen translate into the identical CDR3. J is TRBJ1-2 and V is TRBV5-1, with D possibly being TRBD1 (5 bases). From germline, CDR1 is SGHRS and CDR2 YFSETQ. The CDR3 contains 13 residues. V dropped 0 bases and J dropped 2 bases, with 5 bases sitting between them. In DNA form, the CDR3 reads TGCGCCAGCAGCTTGGGACAGAACTATGGCTACACCTTC. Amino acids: CASSLGQNYGYTF.

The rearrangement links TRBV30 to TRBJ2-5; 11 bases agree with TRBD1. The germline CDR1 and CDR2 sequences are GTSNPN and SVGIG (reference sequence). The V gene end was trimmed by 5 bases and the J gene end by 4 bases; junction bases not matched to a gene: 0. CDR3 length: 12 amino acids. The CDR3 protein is CAWGTGGETQYF. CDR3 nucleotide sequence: TGTGCCTGGGGGACAGGGGGAGAGACCCAGTACTTC.

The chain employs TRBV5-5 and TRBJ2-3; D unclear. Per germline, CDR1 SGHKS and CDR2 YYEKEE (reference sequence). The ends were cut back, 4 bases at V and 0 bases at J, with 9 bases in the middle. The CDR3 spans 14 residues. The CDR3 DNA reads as TGTGCCAGCAGCAAAGACATTAGCACAGATACGCAGTATTTT. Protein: CASSKDISTDTQYF.

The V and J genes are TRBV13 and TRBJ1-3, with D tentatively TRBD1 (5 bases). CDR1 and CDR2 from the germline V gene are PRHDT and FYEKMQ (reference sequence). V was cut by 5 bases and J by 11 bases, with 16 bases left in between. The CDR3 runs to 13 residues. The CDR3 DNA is TGTGCCAGCAGCCCCCCCAGTGGGGCCCCCATATATTTT. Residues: CASSPPSGAPIYF.

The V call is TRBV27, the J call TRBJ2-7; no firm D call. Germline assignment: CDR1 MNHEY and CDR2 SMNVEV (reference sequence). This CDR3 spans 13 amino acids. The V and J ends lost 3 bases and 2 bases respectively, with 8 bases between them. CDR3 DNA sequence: TGTGCCAGCAGTTTGAACAGCCCCTACGAGCAGTACTTC. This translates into CASSLNSPYEQYF.

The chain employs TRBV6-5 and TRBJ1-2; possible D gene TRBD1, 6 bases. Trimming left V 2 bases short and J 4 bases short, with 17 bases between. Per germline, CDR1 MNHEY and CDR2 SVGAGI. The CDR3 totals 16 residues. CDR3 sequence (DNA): TGTGCCAGCAGTTACATCAGGGGTGGCATTGGCTATGGCTACACCTTC. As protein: CASSYIRGGIGYGYTF.

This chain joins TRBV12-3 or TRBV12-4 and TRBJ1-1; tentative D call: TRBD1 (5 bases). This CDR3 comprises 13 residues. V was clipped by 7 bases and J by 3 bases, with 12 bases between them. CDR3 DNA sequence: TGTGCCAGCAACCTGGGGGGGGACACTGAAGCTTTCTTT. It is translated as CASNLGGDTEAFF.

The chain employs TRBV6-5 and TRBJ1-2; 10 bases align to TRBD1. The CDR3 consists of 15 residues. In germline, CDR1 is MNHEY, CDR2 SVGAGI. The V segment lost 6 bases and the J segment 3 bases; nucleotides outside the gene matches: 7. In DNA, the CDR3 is TGTGCCAGCAGGGCCCCCGGGACAGGGGACTATGGCTACACCTTC. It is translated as CASRAPGTGDYGYTF.

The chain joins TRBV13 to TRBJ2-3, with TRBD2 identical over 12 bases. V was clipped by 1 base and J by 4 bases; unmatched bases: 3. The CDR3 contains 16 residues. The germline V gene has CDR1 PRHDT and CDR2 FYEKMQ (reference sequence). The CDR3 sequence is CASSLASGGAADTQYF. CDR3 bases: TGTGCCAGCAGCTTAGCTAGCGGGGGGGCCGCAGATACGCAGTATTTT.

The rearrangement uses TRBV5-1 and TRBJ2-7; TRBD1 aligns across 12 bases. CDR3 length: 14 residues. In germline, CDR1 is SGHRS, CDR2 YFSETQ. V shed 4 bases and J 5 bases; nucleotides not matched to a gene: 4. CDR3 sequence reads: CASSGGTGGNEQYF. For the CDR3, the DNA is TGCGCCAGCAGCGGAGGGACAGGGGGCAACGAGCAGTACTTC.

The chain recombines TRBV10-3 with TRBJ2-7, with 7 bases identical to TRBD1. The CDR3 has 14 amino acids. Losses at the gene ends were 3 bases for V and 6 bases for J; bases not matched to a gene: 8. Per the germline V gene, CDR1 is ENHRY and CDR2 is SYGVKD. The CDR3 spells CAISDSGTELEQYF. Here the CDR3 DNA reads TGTGCCATCAGTGATTCCGGGACAGAACTCGAGCAGTACTTC.

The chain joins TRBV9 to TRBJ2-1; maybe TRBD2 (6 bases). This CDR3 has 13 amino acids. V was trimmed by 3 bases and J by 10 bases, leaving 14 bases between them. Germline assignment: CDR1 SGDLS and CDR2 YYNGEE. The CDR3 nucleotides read TGTGCCAGCAGCGCGGGGGTACCCGGGGAGCAGTTCTTC. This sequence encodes CASSAGVPGEQFF. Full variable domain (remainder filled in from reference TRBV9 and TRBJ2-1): DSGVTQTPKHLITATGQRVTLRCSPRSGDLSVYWYQQSLDQGLQFLIQYYNGEERAKGNILERFSAQQFPDLHSELNLSSLELGDSALYFCASSAGVPGEQFFGPGTRLTVL.

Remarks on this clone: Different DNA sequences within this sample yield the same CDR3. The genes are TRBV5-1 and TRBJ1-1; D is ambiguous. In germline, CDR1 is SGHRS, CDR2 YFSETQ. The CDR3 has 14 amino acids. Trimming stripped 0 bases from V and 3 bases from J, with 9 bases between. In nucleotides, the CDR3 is TGCGCCAGCAGCTTGGATGGAGGCTACACTGAAGCTTTCTTT. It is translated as CASSLDGGYTEAFF.

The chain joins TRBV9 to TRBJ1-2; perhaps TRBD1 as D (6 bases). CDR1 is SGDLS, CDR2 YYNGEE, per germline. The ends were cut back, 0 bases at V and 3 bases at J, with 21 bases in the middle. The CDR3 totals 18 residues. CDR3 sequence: CASSVARGRGNLHYGYTF. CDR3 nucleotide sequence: TGTGCCAGCAGCGTAGCCCGGGGCAGGGGAAATCTCCACTATGGCTACACCTTC. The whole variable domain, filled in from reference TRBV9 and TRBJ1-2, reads DSGVTQTPKHLITATGQRVTLRCSPRSGDLSVYWYQQSLDQGLQFLIQYYNGEERAKGNILERFSAQQFPDLHSELNLSSLELGDSALYFCASSVARGRGNLHYGYTFGSGTRLTVV.

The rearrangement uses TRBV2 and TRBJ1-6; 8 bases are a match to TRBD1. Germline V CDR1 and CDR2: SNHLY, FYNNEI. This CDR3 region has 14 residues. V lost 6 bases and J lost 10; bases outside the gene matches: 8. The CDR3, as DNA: TGTGCCAGCAGCGTTAGGACAGGGACCTCACCCCTCCACTTT. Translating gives CASSVRTGTSPLHF.

The CDR3 spells CASSFTETGTGANVLTF. CDR3 bases: TGCGCCAGCAGCTTCACGGAGACAGGGACTGGGGCCAACGTCCTGACTTTC. The chain has TRBV5-1 and TRBJ2-6; 7 bases map to TRBD1. The CDR3 runs 17 residues. Losses at the gene ends were 2 bases for V and 2 bases for J; bases not matched to a gene: 7. Germline loops: CDR1 SGHRS, CDR2 YFSETQ.

The CDR3 here is CASSPEATDTQYF. CDR3 DNA sequence: TGTGCCAGCTCACCTGAGGCTACAGATACGCAGTATTTT. J is TRBJ2-3 and V is TRBV18; no clear D gene. Deletions cut 3 bases from V and 3 bases from J, with 7 bases between. The CDR3 consists of 13 residues. Germline V lookup: CDR1 KGHSH, CDR2 LQKENI.

The CDR3 region has the DNA TGTGCCAGCGCAACGGGACAGGGGACCTACGAGCAGTACTTC. This encodes CASATGQGTYEQYF. The gene calls are TRBV7-9 and TRBJ2-7; 10 bases are shared with TRBD1. Germline values: CDR1 SEHNR, CDR2 FQNEAQ (reference sequence). The V and J ends lost 8 bases and 2 bases, in that order; junction bases with no gene match: 6. This CDR3 region has 14 residues.

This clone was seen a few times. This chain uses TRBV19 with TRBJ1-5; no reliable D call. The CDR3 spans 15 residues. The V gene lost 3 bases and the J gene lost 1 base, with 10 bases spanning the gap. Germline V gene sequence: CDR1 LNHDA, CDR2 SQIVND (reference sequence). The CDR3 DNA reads TGTGCCAGTAGTATTTACAGTGAAAGCAATCAGCCCCAGCATTTT. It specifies CASSIYSESNQPQHF.

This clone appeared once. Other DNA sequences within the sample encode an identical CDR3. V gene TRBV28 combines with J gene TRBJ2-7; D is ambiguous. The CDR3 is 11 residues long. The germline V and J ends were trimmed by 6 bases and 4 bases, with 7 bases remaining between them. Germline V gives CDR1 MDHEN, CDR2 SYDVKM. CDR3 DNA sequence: TGTGCCAGCAGGAGGTTATACGAGCAGTACTTC. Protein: CASRRLYEQYF.

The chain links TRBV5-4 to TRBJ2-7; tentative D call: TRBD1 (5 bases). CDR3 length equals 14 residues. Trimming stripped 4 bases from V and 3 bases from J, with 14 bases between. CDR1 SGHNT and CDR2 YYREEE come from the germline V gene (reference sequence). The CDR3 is CASSPGHDHYEQYF. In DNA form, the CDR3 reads TGTGCCAGCAGCCCCGGACACGACCACTACGAGCAGTACTTC.

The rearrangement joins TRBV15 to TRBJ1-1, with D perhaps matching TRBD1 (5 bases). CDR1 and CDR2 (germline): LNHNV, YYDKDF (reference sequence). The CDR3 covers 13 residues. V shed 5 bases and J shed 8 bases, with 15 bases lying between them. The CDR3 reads CATSGATEIEAFF. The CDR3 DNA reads TGTGCCACCAGCGGAGCGACAGAAATCGAAGCTTTCTTT.

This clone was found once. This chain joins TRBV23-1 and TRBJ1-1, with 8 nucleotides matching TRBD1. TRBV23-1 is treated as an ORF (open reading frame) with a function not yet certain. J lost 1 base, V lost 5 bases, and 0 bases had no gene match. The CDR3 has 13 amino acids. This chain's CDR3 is CASSDRGNTEAFF. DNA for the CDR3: TGCGCCAGCAGTGACAGGGGGAACACTGAAGCTTTCTTT.

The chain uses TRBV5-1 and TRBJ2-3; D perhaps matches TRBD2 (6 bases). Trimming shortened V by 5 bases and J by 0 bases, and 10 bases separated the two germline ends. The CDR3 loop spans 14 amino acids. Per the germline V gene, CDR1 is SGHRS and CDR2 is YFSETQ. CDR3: CASRSGTSTDTQYF. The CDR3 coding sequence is TGCGCCAGCAGGTCCGGGACTAGCACAGATACGCAGTATTTT.

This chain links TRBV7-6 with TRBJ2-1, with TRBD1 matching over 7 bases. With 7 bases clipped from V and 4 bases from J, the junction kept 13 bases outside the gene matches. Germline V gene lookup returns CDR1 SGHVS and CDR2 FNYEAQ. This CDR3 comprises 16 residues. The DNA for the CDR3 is TGTGCCAGCACCCTTACCTCCGGGACAGAGTACAATGAGCAGTTCTTC. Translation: CASTLTSGTEYNEQFF.

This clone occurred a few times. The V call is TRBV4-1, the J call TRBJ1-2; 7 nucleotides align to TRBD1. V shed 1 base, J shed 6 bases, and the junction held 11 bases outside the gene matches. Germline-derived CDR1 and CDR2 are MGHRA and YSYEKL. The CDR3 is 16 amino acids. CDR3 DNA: TGCGCCAGCAGCCAAGGGCACCCGACAGGGTGGGATGGCTACACCTTC. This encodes CASSQGHPTGWDGYTF.

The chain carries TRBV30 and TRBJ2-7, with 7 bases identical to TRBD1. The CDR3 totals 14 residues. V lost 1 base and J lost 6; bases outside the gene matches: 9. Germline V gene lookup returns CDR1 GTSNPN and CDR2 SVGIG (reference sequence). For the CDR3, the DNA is TGTGCCTGGAGTGAGACAGGGTGGATAAGCGAGCAGTACTTC. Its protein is CAWSETGWISEQYF.

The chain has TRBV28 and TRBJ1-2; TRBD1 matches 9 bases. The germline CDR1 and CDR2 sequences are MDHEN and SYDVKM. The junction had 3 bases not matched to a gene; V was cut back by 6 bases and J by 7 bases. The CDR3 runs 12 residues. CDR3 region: CASRNRGLGYTF. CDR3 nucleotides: TGTGCCAGCAGAAACAGGGGGCTTGGCTACACCTTC.